Following are 25 T cell receptor beta chains from one sample sequenced in a study of cytomegalovirus exposure and HLA in healthy donors (dated 2017 in TCRdb). Libraries came from the immunoSEQ multiplex PCR assay. This immuneACCESS table, as held by TCRdb, lists in-frame sequences with V and J called but not all clones. Of the missing ones, under half trace to an unresolved V gene in checked studies; the others have no known cause. The sample contains hundreds of thousands of clones, roughly 89% of them found a single time. The ten largest make up under 0.95% of the sample. Sequences were obtained from PBMCs. These TCRs come from a woman aged 18-29 years in good health and CMV-seronegative.

There are a few counts of this clone. The chain joins TRBV13 to TRBJ2-5, with a possible D match to TRBD2 (6 bases). V dropped 2 bases and J dropped 5 bases, with 12 bases sitting between them. This CDR3 region has 14 residues. Germline V CDR1 and CDR2: PRHDT, FYEKMQ (reference sequence). This CDR3 is CASSLSGGGETQYF. In DNA, the CDR3 is TGTGCCAGCAGCTTAAGTGGCGGAGGGGAGACCCAGTACTTC.

V is TRBV7-6 and J is TRBJ2-3; tentatively, D is TRBD2 (6 bases). Germline V gene sequence: CDR1 SGHVS, CDR2 FNYEAQ. CDR3 length: 16 residues. V was clipped by 5 bases and J by 0 bases, with 15 bases between them. The DNA of the CDR3 is TGTGCCAGCAGCGGCGCTGAGGGGACTAGCACAGATACGCAGTATTTT. It codes for CASSGAEGTSTDTQYF.

This clone was observed a handful of times. The CDR3 is CASSPPNSGLAYEQYF. The CDR3 DNA sequence: TGTGCCAGCTCACCACCAAATTCGGGACTGGCCTACGAGCAGTACTTC. The chain is built from TRBV18 and TRBJ2-7; tentative D call: TRBD2 (6 bases). This CDR3 region has 16 residues. Germline V gene lookup returns CDR1 KGHSH and CDR2 LQKENI. Trimming took 0 bases from V and 2 from J, leaving 14 bases between them.

This sequence joins TRBV9 and TRBJ2-5; 11 bases agree with TRBD2. Germline V gives CDR1 SGDLS, CDR2 YYNGEE. V lost 0 bases, J lost 4 bases, and 5 bases stayed unmatched. The CDR3 sequence is 16 residues long. The CDR3 loop reads CASSVGTSGQIETQYF. Here the CDR3 DNA reads TGTGCCAGCAGCGTAGGGACTAGCGGGCAGATAGAGACCCAGTACTTC.

The rearrangement joins TRBV5-4 to TRBJ2-3; 8 bases line up with TRBD2. Per the germline V gene, CDR1 is SGHNT and CDR2 is YYREEE (reference sequence). J gave up 5 bases and V 5 bases, and 10 bases lay outside the gene matches. The CDR3 totals 15 residues. The CDR3 coding sequence is TGTGCCAGCAGTTATCCGGGGGGGCCCGAAGATACGCAGTATTTT. Its protein product is CASSYPGGPEDTQYF.

This clone showed up just a few times. This sequence joins TRBV4-1 and TRBJ2-7; maybe TRBD1 (5 bases). V dropped 4 bases and J dropped 6 bases, with 10 bases sitting between them. The CDR3 spans 12 residues. Germline CDR1 is MGHRA and CDR2 is YSYEKL. The CDR3 here is CASSPGPFEQYF. Here the CDR3 DNA reads TGCGCCAGCAGCCCAGGGCCGTTCGAGCAGTACTTC.

The chain uses TRBV2 and TRBJ1-4, with 9 bases fitting TRBD1. V lost 6 bases and J lost 5; bases outside the gene matches: 7. There are 15 residues in the CDR3. Germline V gives CDR1 SNHLY, CDR2 FYNNEI. For the CDR3, the DNA is TGTGCCAGCAGATTCCGGGACAGGGCGAATGAAAAACTGTTTTTT. It encodes CASRFRDRANEKLFF. The full variable domain, its missing parts supplied by reference TRBV2 and TRBJ1-4, is EPEVTQTPSHQVTQMGQEVILRCVPISNHLYFYWYRQILGQKVEFLVSFYNNEISEKSEIFDDQFSVERPDGSNFTLKIRSTKLEDSAMYFCASRFRDRANEKLFFGSGTQLSVL.

J is TRBJ2-1 and V is TRBV28, with 10 nucleotides matching TRBD1. The germline CDR1 and CDR2 sequences are MDHEN and SYDVKM. The CDR3 extends over 16 amino acids. Trimming cost V 4 bases and J 6 bases; bases outside gene matches: 9. The CDR3 loop is CASSSGGGTGVNEQFF. CDR3 DNA: TGTGCCAGCAGTTCTGGGGGCGGGACAGGGGTCAATGAGCAGTTCTTC.

The chain is built from TRBV27 and TRBJ2-7, with 12 positions matching TRBD2. This CDR3 region has 16 residues. Per the germline V gene, CDR1 is MNHEY and CDR2 is SMNVEV (reference sequence). Trimming cost V 5 bases and J 4 bases; bases outside gene matches: 9. The CDR3 sequence is CASSPRLAGAKYEQYF. The CDR3 bases are TGTGCCAGCAGTCCCCGACTAGCGGGGGCCAAATACGAGCAGTACTTC.

The chain employs TRBV28 and TRBJ1-2, with 8 bases matching TRBD1. The germline CDR1 and CDR2 sequences are MDHEN and SYDVKM. Trimming took 4 bases from V and 7 from J; bases not matched to a gene: 5. This CDR3 has 13 amino acids. This CDR3 reads CASSSDRAVGYTF. The DNA of the CDR3 is TGTGCCAGCAGTTCGGACAGGGCGGTTGGCTACACCTTC.

The J gene is TRBJ2-5, the V gene TRBV29-1, with 14 nucleotides matching TRBD2. The CDR3 contains 15 residues. V trimming: 2 bases; J trimming: 7 bases; junction bases outside the gene matches: 6. Per germline, CDR1 SQVTM and CDR2 ANQGSEA. The CDR3 DNA is TGCAGCGTTGAAAGGGGACTAGCGGGAGTGGGGACCCAGTACTTC. Translation gives CSVERGLAGVGTQYF.

The V gene is TRBV6-5, the J gene TRBJ2-3; 10 bases match TRBD1. This CDR3 region has 15 residues. The trim removed 6 bases at V and 2 bases at J, leaving 5 bases unmatched. CDR1 and CDR2 (germline): MNHEY, SVGAGI. The CDR3 loop is CASSPGTGVTDTQYF. The CDR3 DNA sequence: TGTGCCAGCAGCCCCGGGACAGGGGTCACAGATACGCAGTATTTT.

The chain combines TRBV6-5 with TRBJ1-1; D is unclear. Between the trimmed V and J ends, which lost 0 bases and 1 base, there was a span of 12 bases. Germline CDR1 MNHEY, CDR2 SVGAGI. The CDR3 totals 16 residues. The CDR3 loop is CASSYSYLAENTEAFF. In DNA form, the CDR3 reads TGTGCCAGCAGTTACTCGTACCTTGCGGAGAACACTGAAGCTTTCTTT.

The rearrangement uses TRBV6-5 and TRBJ2-1; 11 nucleotides line up with TRBD2. V lost 6 bases, J lost 1 base, and 2 bases stayed unmatched. The CDR3 has 15 residues. Germline CDR1 reads MNHEY; CDR2 reads SVGAGI. The CDR3 protein is CASRIAGGSYNEQFF. The CDR3 nucleotides read TGTGCCAGCAGAATAGCGGGAGGGTCCTACAATGAGCAGTTCTTC.

This chain joins TRBV27 and TRBJ2-2; D not resolved. Trimming removed 5 bases at V and 8 bases at J, with 15 bases between. Germline lookup yields CDR1 MNHEY and CDR2 SMNVEV (reference sequence). The CDR3 is 14 residues long. Here the CDR3 reads CASSPQYRDGELFF. The CDR3 nucleotides read TGTGCCAGCAGTCCACAGTACCGTGATGGGGAGCTGTTTTTT.

The V gene is TRBV29-1, the J gene TRBJ1-1; TRBD1 agrees at 7 bases. The CDR3 totals 16 residues. V lost 5 bases, J lost 2 bases, and 14 bases stayed unmatched. Germline V gene lookup returns CDR1 SQVTM and CDR2 ANQGSEA. CDR3 loop: CSVLFLEGAVNTEAFF. The CDR3, as DNA: TGCAGCGTTCTCTTCTTGGAGGGGGCAGTCAACACTGAAGCTTTCTTT.

This clone occurred once. The chain links TRBV5-4 to TRBJ1-2; 7 nucleotides align to TRBD1. The CDR3 extends over 15 amino acids. V trimming: 0 bases; J trimming: 4 bases; junction bases outside the gene matches: 6. The germline CDR1 and CDR2 sequences are SGHNT and YYREEE (reference sequence). CDR3 region: CASSLARGIPYGYTF. The CDR3 DNA is TGTGCCAGCAGCTTGGCCAGGGGGATCCCCTATGGCTACACCTTC. Complete variable domain (other parts from reference TRBV5-4 and TRBJ1-2): ETGVTQSPTHLIKTRGQQVTLRCSSQSGHNTVSWYQQALGQGPQFIFQYYREEENGRGNFPPRFSGLQFPNYSSELNVNALELDDSALYLCASSLARGIPYGYTFGSGTRLTVV.

The sample holds one count of this clone. The V and J genes are TRBV20-1 and TRBJ1-1; D perhaps matches TRBD1 (5 bases). Germline CDR1 and CDR2: DFQATT and SNEGSKA (reference sequence). There are 11 residues in the CDR3. The ends were cut back, 1 base at V and 7 bases at J, with 7 bases in the middle. The CDR3 reads CSARAGGEAFF. The CDR3, as DNA: TGCAGTGCTAGAGCCGGGGGTGAAGCTTTCTTT.

CDR3 region: CASSQVGATYEQYF. The CDR3 DNA reads as TGCGCCAGCAGCCAAGTAGGGGCAACCTACGAGCAGTACTTC. The J gene is TRBJ2-7, the V gene TRBV4-1; a weak D match, TRBD1 (5 bases). Germline V gene lookup returns CDR1 MGHRA and CDR2 YSYEKL. The CDR3 runs to 14 residues. The V end was cut by 1 base, the J end by 2 bases, with 9 bases between.

The rearrangement joins TRBV27 to TRBJ2-7; 8 bases match TRBD1. The CDR3 length is 18 residues. CDR1 MNHEY and CDR2 SMNVEV come from the germline V gene (reference sequence). Germline trimming cut 2 bases from V and 3 bases from J; bases unmatched to any gene: 15. CDR3 loop: CASSLGPTGRGLHYEQYF. The CDR3 coding sequence is TGTGCCAGCAGTTTAGGCCCCACGGGCAGGGGGCTACACTACGAGCAGTACTTC.

The chain carries TRBV5-1 and TRBJ2-5; a weak D match, TRBD1 (7 bases). Germline CDR1 is SGHRS and CDR2 is YFSETQ. This CDR3 contains 15 residues. V was clipped by 4 bases and J by 2 bases, with 15 bases between them. CDR3 protein: CASSGGTAAQETQYF. The CDR3, as DNA: TGCGCCAGCAGCGGGGGGACAGCAGCACAAGAGACCCAGTACTTC.

V usage is TRBV7-6 and J usage is TRBJ2-1; 8 nucleotides agree with TRBD1. V shed 4 bases, J shed 7 bases, and the junction held 15 bases outside the gene matches. CDR3 length equals 17 residues. CDR1 and CDR2 (germline): SGHVS, FNYEAQ. The CDR3 nucleotides are TGTGCCAGCAGCTCCTCCGGGACAGGCCGAATAGAAAATGAGCAGTTCTTC. Its translation: CASSSSGTGRIENEQFF.

J is TRBJ2-4 and V is TRBV6-1, with TRBD1 matching 9 bases. The V gene end was trimmed by 2 bases and the J gene end by 3 bases; junction bases not matched to a gene: 11. CDR1 is MNHNS, CDR2 SASEGT, per germline. This CDR3 region has 18 residues. The CDR3 nucleotides read TGTGCCAGCAGTGAATCCGCCGGGACAGGGAGGGGCAAAAACATTCAGTACTTC. Amino acids: CASSESAGTGRGKNIQYF.

V and J are TRBV29-1 and TRBJ2-7; maybe TRBD1 (5 bases). The CDR3 runs 13 residues. Germline CDR1 SQVTM, CDR2 ANQGSEA. The V end lost 2 bases, the J end lost 2 bases, and 10 bases lay between the germline ends. The CDR3 DNA sequence: TGCAGCGTTGAACCCGACAGTACCTACGAGCAGTACTTC. Amino acids: CSVEPDSTYEQYF.

The chain uses TRBV30 and TRBJ2-1, with 10 bases that match TRBD2. V lost 4 bases and J lost 8; bases outside the gene matches: 5. Per germline, CDR1 GTSNPN and CDR2 SVGIG (reference sequence). This CDR3 region has 13 residues. The CDR3 nucleotides read TGTGCCTGGACAGCGGGGGGGCGCGATGAGCAGTTCTTC. Protein sequence: CAWTAGGRDEQFF. Full variable domain (outside the CDR3, taken from reference TRBV30 and TRBJ2-1): SQTIHQWPATLVQPVGSPLSLECTVEGTSNPNLYWYRQAAGRGLQLLFYSVGIGQISSEVPQNLSASRPQDRQFILSSKKLLLSDSGFYLCAWTAGGRDEQFFGPGTRLTVL.